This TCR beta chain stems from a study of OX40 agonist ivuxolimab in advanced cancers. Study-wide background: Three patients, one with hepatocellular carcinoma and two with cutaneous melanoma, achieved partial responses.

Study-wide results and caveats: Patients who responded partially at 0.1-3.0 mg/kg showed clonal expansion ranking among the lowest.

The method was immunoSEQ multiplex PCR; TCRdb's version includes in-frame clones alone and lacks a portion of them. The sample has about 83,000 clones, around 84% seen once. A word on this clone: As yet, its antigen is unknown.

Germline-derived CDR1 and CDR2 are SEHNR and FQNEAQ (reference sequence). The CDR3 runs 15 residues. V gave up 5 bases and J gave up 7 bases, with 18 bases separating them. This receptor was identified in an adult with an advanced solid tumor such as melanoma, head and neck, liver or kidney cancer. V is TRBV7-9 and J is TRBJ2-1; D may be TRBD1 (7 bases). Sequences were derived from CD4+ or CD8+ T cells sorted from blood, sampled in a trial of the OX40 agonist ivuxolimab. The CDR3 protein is CASSGGTAGVNEQFF. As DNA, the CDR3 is TGTGCCAGCAGCGGCGGGACAGCAGGAGTGAATGAGCAGTTCTTC.